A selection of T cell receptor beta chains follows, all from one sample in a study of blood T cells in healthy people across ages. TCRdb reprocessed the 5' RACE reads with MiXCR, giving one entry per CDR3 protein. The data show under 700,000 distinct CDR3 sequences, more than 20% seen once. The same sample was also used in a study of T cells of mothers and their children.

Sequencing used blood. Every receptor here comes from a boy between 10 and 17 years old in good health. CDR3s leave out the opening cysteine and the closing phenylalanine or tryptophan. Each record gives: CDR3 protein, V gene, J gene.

CDR3 protein: ASSQEGGTGIQETQY
V gene: TRBV14
J gene: TRBJ2-5

CDR3 protein: ASSIQRGRNSPLH
V gene: TRBV19
J gene: TRBJ1-6

CDR3 protein: ASSVGTGPRSYEQY
V gene: TRBV9
J gene: .

CDR3 protein: ASSHVLAGVKETQY
V gene: TRBV6-2/TRBV6-3
J gene: TRBJ2-5

CDR3 protein: AIRDRGTDGYT
V gene: TRBV10-3
J gene: TRBJ1-2

CDR3 protein: ASSPSLPSGANVLT
V gene: TRBV3-1
J gene: TRBJ2-6

CDR3 protein: ASSPRGRAYNEQF
V gene: TRBV5-6
J gene: TRBJ2-1

CDR3 protein: ASLLHRETYNEQF
V gene: TRBV2
J gene: TRBJ2-1

CDR3 protein: ASSQDRGVDTEAF
V gene: TRBV28
J gene: TRBJ1-1

CDR3 protein: ASSVDSGGTYEQY
V gene: TRBV9
J gene: .

CDR3 protein: ASSQGEGLNTEAF
V gene: TRBV4-1
J gene: TRBJ1-1

CDR3 protein: SAIGGTYEQY
V gene: TRBV20-1
J gene: TRBJ2-7

CDR3 protein: VGSFGQGSYEQY
V gene: TRBV7-2
J gene: .

CDR3 protein: ASSQTLDMLSFGHT
V gene: TRBV6-2/TRBV6-3
J gene: TRBJ1-2

CDR3 protein: ASGGTYEQY
V gene: TRBV28
J gene: TRBJ2-7

CDR3 protein: ASSYEASSYNSPLH
V gene: TRBV6-5
J gene: TRBJ1-6

CDR3 protein: SAPAHRLAVYEQY
V gene: TRBV20-1
J gene: TRBJ2-7

CDR3 protein: SVEETRY
V gene: TRBV29-1
J gene: TRBJ2-5

CDR3 protein: ASGWTGISEQY
V gene: TRBV5-8
J gene: .

CDR3 protein: ASSQGPGTSNQPQH
V gene: TRBV4-2
J gene: TRBJ1-5

CDR3 protein: ATGRGGNQPQH
V gene: TRBV7-8
J gene: TRBJ1-5

CDR3 protein: ASSQGSGTSGSLNEQF
V gene: TRBV4-3
J gene: .

CDR3 protein: ASSIPGAGNGYT
V gene: TRBV5-4
J gene: TRBJ1-2

CDR3 protein: ASSQEQGAYNEQF
V gene: TRBV3-1
J gene: .

CDR3 protein: ASSVATGGKSEQF
V gene: TRBV9
J gene: .

CDR3 protein: ASSLPGSDEQF
V gene: TRBV7-8
J gene: TRBJ2-1

CDR3 protein: ASSLALRGEYNEQF
V gene: TRBV7-8
J gene: .

CDR3 protein: ASSLDLRGETQY
V gene: TRBV7-9
J gene: TRBJ2-5

CDR3 protein: ASTIQGSQETQY
V gene: TRBV28
J gene: TRBJ2-5

CDR3 protein: SVSGTAYPNQETQY
V gene: TRBV29-1
J gene: TRBJ2-5

CDR3 protein: ASSSRTSNADTQY
V gene: TRBV6-2/TRBV6-3
J gene: TRBJ2-3

CDR3 protein: SAISGGAGSTEAF
V gene: TRBV20-1
J gene: TRBJ1-1

CDR3 protein: ASSQQPWGLQETQY
V gene: TRBV4-3
J gene: TRBJ2-5

CDR3 protein: ASSSHGSGGLF
V gene: TRBV3-1
J gene: TRBJ2-2

CDR3 protein: ASSIRPAYEQY
V gene: TRBV19
J gene: TRBJ2-7

CDR3 protein: ASSPPSSGNTIY
V gene: TRBV9
J gene: TRBJ1-3

CDR3 protein: ASSTPDREYYGCT
V gene: TRBV11-3
J gene: TRBJ1-2

CDR3 protein: ASSVATSGNIQY
V gene: TRBV9
J gene: TRBJ2-4

CDR3 protein: ATSEDGTGGETQY
V gene: TRBV24-1
J gene: TRBJ2-5

CDR3 protein: ASSDSGTRSARTI
V gene: TRBV12-3/TRBV12-4
J gene: TRBJ1-4

CDR3 protein: ASSPGGASTDTQY
V gene: TRBV4-2
J gene: TRBJ2-3

CDR3 protein: ASSLLDRAFNSPLH
V gene: TRBV7-2
J gene: TRBJ1-6

CDR3 protein: SAPLPGYEQY
V gene: TRBV20-1
J gene: TRBJ2-7

CDR3 protein: SARWGSNQPQH
V gene: TRBV29-1
J gene: TRBJ1-5

CDR3 protein: ASSLYRWVYNSPLH
V gene: TRBV5-6
J gene: TRBJ1-6

CDR3 protein: ATSEAGVAQY
V gene: TRBV24-1
J gene: .

CDR3 protein: ASSSLGRADTQY
V gene: TRBV6-6
J gene: TRBJ2-3

CDR3 protein: ASSPGLAVPTGNEQF
V gene: TRBV5-1
J gene: TRBJ2-1

CDR3 protein: ASSQESLAGGQETQY
V gene: TRBV3-1
J gene: TRBJ2-5

CDR3 protein: ASSSRGSVSSYEQY
V gene: TRBV7-2
J gene: TRBJ2-7

CDR3 protein: ASSLSRTLPGTQY
V gene: TRBV28
J gene: TRBJ2-5

CDR3 protein: ASSFEGGGAQISYEQY
V gene: TRBV5-6
J gene: .

CDR3 protein: SADPGQGLGGYT
V gene: TRBV20-1
J gene: TRBJ1-2

CDR3 protein: ASSSSNLAGTGYNEQF
V gene: TRBV7-3
J gene: .

CDR3 protein: ASSQDRGQGHEQY
V gene: TRBV4-3
J gene: TRBJ2-7

CDR3 protein: ASKVGELPNIQY
V gene: TRBV2
J gene: TRBJ2-4

CDR3 protein: ASSFVGDGLAKNIQY
V gene: TRBV6-1
J gene: TRBJ2-4

CDR3 protein: ASSTTLADSYNEQF
V gene: TRBV7-9
J gene: TRBJ2-1

CDR3 protein: ASSQNTEAF
V gene: TRBV12-3/TRBV12-4
J gene: TRBJ1-1